This passage covers 13 T cell receptor beta chains from one sample sequenced in a study of blood T cell repertoires in COVID-19 (dated by TCRdb to between 2020 and 2021). Library generation was performed with the immunoSEQ multiplex PCR assay. TCRdb holds this immuneACCESS table with in-frame rearrangements only. Some clones are missing; in checked studies, unresolved V genes explain under half, and the rest has no known cause. The sample table contains tens of thousands of clones; only one count was recorded for over 75% of them. Of the sample, roughly an eighth is held by the ten largest clones. The sample was peripheral blood. These receptors originate from a human donor in a cohort sampled during active COVID-19.

The V gene is TRBV7-2, the J gene TRBJ2-7; weak D call: TRBD2 (6 bases). Between the trimmed V and J ends, which lost 5 bases and 4 bases, there was a span of 15 bases. Germline CDR1 and CDR2: SGHTA and FQGNSA. The CDR3 is 14 residues long. The CDR3 DNA follows: TGTGCCAGCAGCAGTGGGGACTCCTCGTACGAGCAGTACTTC. Translating it yields CASSSGDSSYEQYF.

As for this clone: This sample includes further DNA sequences coding for the same CDR3. This chain links TRBV5-1 with TRBJ2-5; TRBD2 is a possible D gene (7 bases). The length of the CDR3 is 14 residues. V dropped 1 base and J dropped 5 bases, with 12 bases sitting between them. Germline V lookup: CDR1 SGHRS, CDR2 YFSETQ. CDR3 in amino acids: CASSLQGRGETQYF. CDR3 in DNA: TGCGCCAGCAGCTTGCAGGGGCGGGGGGAGACCCAGTACTTC. Looking up the rest from reference TRBV5-1 and TRBJ2-5 gives the full variable domain: KAGVTQTPRYLIKTRGQQVTLSCSPISGHRSVSWYQQTPGQGLQFLFEYFSETQRNKGNFPGRFSGRQFSNSRSEMNVSTLELGDSALYLCASSLQGRGETQYFGPGTRLLVL.

The rearrangement links TRBV29-1 to TRBJ1-1; perhaps TRBD1 as D (5 bases). Germline V CDR1 and CDR2: SQVTM, ANQGSEA. The CDR3 runs to 15 residues. Trimming shortened V by 0 bases and J by 7 bases, and 18 bases separated the two germline ends. CDR3 sequence (DNA): TGCAGCGTTGAAGAGGGTTTAGGGGTGGGCGATGAAGCTTTCTTT. Translating it yields CSVEEGLGVGDEAFF.

A word on this clone: This same CDR3 is encoded by further DNA sequences in the sample. V usage is TRBV3-1 (or the pseudogene TRBV3-2) and J usage is TRBJ1-1, with D uncertain. Germline assignment: CDR1 LGHDT and CDR2 YNNKEL (reference sequence). This CDR3 comprises 13 residues. V dropped 1 base and J dropped 1 base, with 4 bases sitting between them. The CDR3 region has the DNA TGTGCCAGCAGCCAAGGGCAGAACACTGAAGCTTTCTTT. Protein product: CASSQGQNTEAFF.

V is TRBV4-1 and J is TRBJ2-5; 12 nucleotides agree with TRBD2. V gave up 1 base and J gave up 6 bases; unmatched junction bases: 3. The CDR3 totals 15 residues. Germline V gene lookup returns CDR1 MGHRA and CDR2 YSYEKL. The DNA for the CDR3 is TGCGCCAGCAGCCAAGTACTAGCGGGGGGAAAGACCCAGTACTTC. Protein product: CASSQVLAGGKTQYF.

The genes are TRBV11-3 and TRBJ2-7, with D possibly matching TRBD2 (5 bases). Trimming removed 1 base from V and 5 bases from J, with 15 bases in between. This CDR3 spans 15 amino acids. Germline V gives CDR1 SGHNT, CDR2 YENEEA. CDR3 bases: TGTGCCAGCAGCTTAGGAAGCGGCCTACGGCACGAGCAGTACTTC. Translating gives CASSLGSGLRHEQYF.

The count of this clone is one. This chain links TRBV9 with TRBJ2-5; 16 bases agree with TRBD2. This CDR3 comprises 17 residues. CDR1 is SGDLS, CDR2 YYNGEE, per germline. After removal of 5 bases from V and 3 bases from J, the junction contained 7 bases not matched to a gene. This CDR3 reads CASSAGTSGGDKETQYF. DNA of the CDR3: TGTGCCAGCAGTGCCGGGACTAGCGGGGGGGATAAAGAGACCCAGTACTTC.

This clone was counted once. The genes are TRBV2 and TRBJ2-1; a weak D match, TRBD2 (6 bases). This CDR3 is built from 16 residues. Deletions cut 6 bases from V and 4 bases from J, with 19 bases between. Germline lookup yields CDR1 SNHLY and CDR2 FYNNEI. The CDR3 nucleotides read TGTGCCAGCAGCGCCCCTAGCGCGGGTTCATACAATGAGCAGTTCTTC. It translates to CASSAPSAGSYNEQFF.

The chain couples TRBV6-2 or TRBV6-3 to TRBJ1-5; 9 bases are shared with TRBD1. CDR1 is MNHEY, CDR2 SVGEGT, per germline. V dropped 4 bases and J dropped 7; count of bases not matched to a gene: 8. The CDR3 is 15 residues long. This CDR3 is CASSLGADRGQPQHF. DNA for the CDR3: TGTGCCAGCAGTTTAGGGGCAGACAGGGGGCAGCCCCAGCATTTT.

The J gene is TRBJ2-5, the V gene TRBV7-9; the match to TRBD2 covers 13 bases. The CDR3 sequence is 17 residues long. The trim removed 5 bases at V and 3 bases at J, leaving 9 bases unmatched. Germline V gene data show CDR1 as SEHNR and CDR2 as FQNEAQ (reference sequence). The CDR3, as DNA: TGTGCCAGCAGCCCCCCACCCGGGACTAGCGGGGAAGAGACCCAGTACTTC. Protein sequence: CASSPPPGTSGEETQYF.

The chain uses TRBV28 and TRBJ2-7, with a possible D match to TRBD1 (5 bases). Looked up from germline, CDR1 is MDHEN and CDR2 is SYDVKM. CDR3 length: 14 amino acids. Trimming left V 3 bases short and J 6 bases short, with 15 bases between. CDR3 sequence: CASSFAGNAGEQYF. CDR3 coding DNA: TGTGCCAGCAGTTTCGCAGGGAATGCTGGCGAGCAGTACTTC.

CDR3 DNA: TGTGCCAGCACGGGTGAGGGATATCAGCCCCAGCATTTT. This sequence encodes CASTGEGYQPQHF. V usage is TRBV2 and J usage is TRBJ1-5, with D uncertain. Trimming took 7 bases from V and 5 from J, leaving 12 bases between them. In germline, CDR1 is SNHLY, CDR2 FYNNEI. The CDR3 spans 13 residues. Supplemented by reference TRBV2 and TRBJ1-5, the full variable domain reads EPEVTQTPSHQVTQMGQEVILRCVPISNHLYFYWYRQILGQKVEFLVSFYNNEISEKSEIFDDQFSVERPDGSNFTLKIRSTKLEDSAMYFCASTGEGYQPQHFGDGTRLSIL.

The chain carries TRBV7-2 and TRBJ2-7; 13 bases are a match to TRBD2. The CDR3 consists of 15 residues. Germline V gives CDR1 SGHTA, CDR2 FQGNSA. Losses at the gene ends were 4 bases for V and 6 bases for J; bases not matched to a gene: 6. The CDR3 sequence is CASSSRGLAGPEQYF. The DNA of the CDR3 is TGTGCCAGCAGCTCCCGGGGACTAGCGGGGCCCGAGCAGTACTTC.